A selection of T cell receptor beta chains follows, all from one sample in a study of OX40 agonist ivuxolimab in advanced cancers. Assay used: immunoSEQ multiplex PCR; TCRdb lists only in-frame clones, some missing. The sample holds over 50,000 clones, less than 90% seen once. The source was CD4+ or CD8+ T cells sorted from blood, collected in a trial of the OX40 agonist ivuxolimab. These receptors all come from an adult with an advanced solid tumor such as melanoma, head and neck, liver or kidney cancer. The CDR3 runs from the conserved cysteine through the conserved F or W. Each record gives: V gene, D gene, clone size, J gene, CDR3 DNA, CDR3 protein. The D gene is left open where the match is weak. Rows give clone size only sometimes, using once, few, many, or a class for an expanded clone.

v_gene: TRBV6-1
d_gene: TRBD1
abundance: -
j_gene: TRBJ1-5
CDR3nt: TGTGCCAGCTTTAGGGACAGGGGTAGCAATCAGCCCCAGCATTTT
CDR3aa: CASFRDRGSNQPQHF

v_gene: TRBV4-1
d_gene: -
abundance: -
j_gene: TRBJ2-2
CDR3nt: TGCGCCAGCAGCTACCCTGGTCGGGGCACCGGGGAGCTGTTTTTT
CDR3aa: CASSYPGRGTGELFF

v_gene: TRBV7-2
d_gene: -
abundance: -
j_gene: TRBJ2-1
CDR3nt: TGTGCCAGCAGCTTGGCCCTTAAGTCGGGGCAGTTCTTC
CDR3aa: CASSLALKSGQFF

v_gene: TRBV5-4
d_gene: TRBD1
abundance: few
j_gene: TRBJ2-4
CDR3nt: TGTGCCAGCAGCTTAGGGACAGCGGTCAAAAACATTCAGTACTTC
CDR3aa: CASSLGTAVKNIQYF

v_gene: TRBV6-6
d_gene: -
abundance: -
j_gene: TRBJ1-3
CDR3nt: TGTGCCAGCAGGACAGGCTCTGGAAACACCATATATTTT
CDR3aa: CASRTGSGNTIYF

v_gene: TRBV7-9
d_gene: -
abundance: once
j_gene: TRBJ2-7
CDR3nt: TGTGCCAGCAGCTTAGGGCACACCAGCGGGCCCACAACCTACGAGCAGTACTTC
CDR3aa: CASSLGHTSGPTTYEQYF

v_gene: TRBV28
d_gene: -
abundance: -
j_gene: TRBJ1-1
CDR3nt: TGTGCCAGCAGTTTATTAAAAGGTTTGGGCACTGAAGCTTTCTTT
CDR3aa: CASSLLKGLGTEAFF

v_gene: TRBV7-2
d_gene: TRBD1
abundance: -
j_gene: TRBJ1-1
CDR3nt: TGTGCCAGCAGCTTAGTGGGGACAGGGGAAGCTTTCTTT
CDR3aa: CASSLVGTGEAFF

v_gene: TRBV28
d_gene: TRBD2
abundance: -
j_gene: TRBJ2-1
CDR3nt: TGTGCCAGCAGTTTTACTAGCGGGATCGGGTCCTACAATGAGCAGTTCTTC
CDR3aa: CASSFTSGIGSYNEQFF

v_gene: TRBV9
d_gene: TRBD1
abundance: -
j_gene: TRBJ2-7
CDR3nt: TGTGCCAGCAGCGCAACAGGGGGCCTAAGCTCCTACGAGCAGTACTTC
CDR3aa: CASSATGGLSSYEQYF

v_gene: TRBV6-5
d_gene: -
abundance: -
j_gene: TRBJ1-5
CDR3nt: TGTGCCAGCAGTGTCGGGGAGGGCTATTATCAGCCCCAGCATTTT
CDR3aa: CASSVGEGYYQPQHF

v_gene: TRBV19
d_gene: TRBD2
abundance: -
j_gene: TRBJ2-2
CDR3nt: TGTGCCAGTAGTATTTTCGGGAGGCAGGCGAACACCGGGGAGCTGTTTTTT
CDR3aa: CASSIFGRQANTGELFF

v_gene: TRBV6-6
d_gene: -
abundance: few
j_gene: TRBJ2-5
CDR3nt: TGTGCCAGCAGTTACTCCCGGACGGGCCAAGAGACCCAGTACTTC
CDR3aa: CASSYSRTGQETQYF

v_gene: TRBV28
d_gene: -
abundance: -
j_gene: TRBJ1-4
CDR3nt: TGTGCCAGCAGAACGGGGGATGAAAAACTGTTTTTT
CDR3aa: CASRTGDEKLFF

v_gene: TRBV5-7
d_gene: TRBD1
abundance: once
j_gene: TRBJ1-4
CDR3nt: TGTGCCAGCAGCTTGAACGACAGGGATTGCGAAAAACTGTTTTTT
CDR3aa: CASSLNDRDCEKLFF

v_gene: TRBV5-4
d_gene: -
abundance: once
j_gene: TRBJ1-3
CDR3nt: TGTGCCAGCAGCTTGGAGCGGACCTCAACGGGAAACACCATATATTTT
CDR3aa: CASSLERTSTGNTIYF

v_gene: TRBV6-5
d_gene: -
abundance: -
j_gene: TRBJ1-4
CDR3nt: TGTGCCAGCAGTTCCACACCGGAAAACGCGGAAAAACTGTTTTTT
CDR3aa: CASSSTPENAEKLFF

v_gene: TRBV10-3
d_gene: -
abundance: -
j_gene: TRBJ2-7
CDR3nt: TGTGCCATCAGTGAGACCCGGGTCCCATACGAGCAGTACTTC
CDR3aa: CAISETRVPYEQYF

v_gene: TRBV11-3
d_gene: TRBD2
abundance: -
j_gene: TRBJ2-7
CDR3nt: TGTGCCAGCAGCACCGGGACTAGCGGGAGTTCCGAGCAGTACTTC
CDR3aa: CASSTGTSGSSEQYF

v_gene: TRBV19
d_gene: TRBD1
abundance: -
j_gene: TRBJ2-2
CDR3nt: TGTGCCAGTAGTATACAACAGGGGACCGGGGAGCTGTTTTTT
CDR3aa: CASSIQQGTGELFF

v_gene: TRBV11-2
d_gene: TRBD2
abundance: few
j_gene: TRBJ2-1
CDR3nt: TGTGCCAGCCGGCGGGAGGTCCCCTACAATGAGCAGTTCTTC
CDR3aa: CASRREVPYNEQFF

v_gene: TRBV11-3
d_gene: -
abundance: few
j_gene: TRBJ2-3
CDR3nt: TGTGCCAGCAGCCGTGGGCTCCTTAACACAGATACGCAGTATTTT
CDR3aa: CASSRGLLNTDTQYF

v_gene: TRBV5-5
d_gene: -
abundance: -
j_gene: TRBJ1-2
CDR3nt: TGTGCCAGCAGCTTGGGTGCCCTCTATGGCTACACCTTC
CDR3aa: CASSLGALYGYTF

v_gene: TRBV2
d_gene: -
abundance: few
j_gene: TRBJ1-4
CDR3nt: TGTGCCAGGGGGGGGTCCAGGAATGAAAAACTGTTTTTT
CDR3aa: CARGGSRNEKLFF

v_gene: TRBV7-5
d_gene: -
abundance: once
j_gene: TRBJ2-7
CDR3nt: TGTGTCAGAAGGCCTTGTGAGGGACTGAACTACGAGCAGTACTTC
CDR3aa: CVRRPCEGLNYEQYF

v_gene: TRBV7-3
d_gene: -
abundance: -
j_gene: TRBJ2-2
CDR3nt: TGTGCCAGCAGCCTAAGAGGTGGTGGGGGCACCGGGGAGCTGTTTTTT
CDR3aa: CASSLRGGGGTGELFF

v_gene: TRBV5-3
d_gene: TRBD2
abundance: -
j_gene: TRBJ2-7
CDR3nt: TGTGCCAGAAGCTTGGGGCTAGCGGCCCTAACGGTCTACGAGCAGTACTTC
CDR3aa: CARSLGLAALTVYEQYF

v_gene: TRBV4-3
d_gene: -
abundance: -
j_gene: TRBJ2-1
CDR3nt: TGCGCCAGCAGCCAAGATGCAACTAGAAATGAGCAGTTCTTC
CDR3aa: CASSQDATRNEQFF

v_gene: TRBV19
d_gene: -
abundance: -
j_gene: TRBJ1-6
CDR3nt: TGTGCCAGTAGCTACCTTGGGGGGCTAGGGTCACCCCTCCACTTT
CDR3aa: CASSYLGGLGSPLHF

v_gene: TRBV6-5
d_gene: -
abundance: -
j_gene: TRBJ2-2
CDR3nt: TGTGCCAGCAGGATAACAACCGCCACCGGGGAGCTGTTTTTT
CDR3aa: CASRITTATGELFF

v_gene: TRBV13
d_gene: -
abundance: -
j_gene: TRBJ1-1
CDR3nt: TGTGCCAGCAGCTTGGGTGGGAGAAGCACTGAAGCTTTCTTT
CDR3aa: CASSLGGRSTEAFF

v_gene: TRBV19
d_gene: TRBD1
abundance: few
j_gene: TRBJ2-7
CDR3nt: TGTGCCAGTAGTATGAGGGACAGACCCTACGAGCAGTACTTC
CDR3aa: CASSMRDRPYEQYF

v_gene: TRBV7-3
d_gene: TRBD1
abundance: -
j_gene: TRBJ2-1
CDR3nt: TGTGCCAGCAGCTTAACGGGACAGGGAAGCGATGAGCAGTTCTTC
CDR3aa: CASSLTGQGSDEQFF

v_gene: TRBV19
d_gene: -
abundance: -
j_gene: TRBJ1-4
CDR3nt: TGTGCCAGTAGTACTGACCAGGGATACGGTGAAAAACTGTTTTTT
CDR3aa: CASSTDQGYGEKLFF

v_gene: TRBV28
d_gene: -
abundance: -
j_gene: TRBJ2-5
CDR3nt: TGTGCCAGCAGTTTAATTACAGGGAGGGAGTACTTC
CDR3aa: CASSLITGREYF

v_gene: TRBV7-9
d_gene: TRBD1
abundance: -
j_gene: TRBJ2-7
CDR3nt: TGTGCCAGCAGCCAGGGACAGGCAATGTTTTCGAGCTCCTACGAGCAGTACTTC
CDR3aa: CASSQGQAMFSSSYEQYF

v_gene: TRBV29-1
d_gene: -
abundance: -
j_gene: TRBJ1-5
CDR3nt: TGCAGCGTTGAAGATAGTGGGGGACCCCAGCATTTT
CDR3aa: CSVEDSGGPQHF

v_gene: TRBV5-1
d_gene: TRBD1
abundance: -
j_gene: TRBJ1-1
CDR3nt: TGCGCCAGCAGCTTGGTGGGACAGGGGGCTGTGGGCACTGAAGCTTTCTTT
CDR3aa: CASSLVGQGAVGTEAFF

v_gene: TRBV2
d_gene: -
abundance: -
j_gene: TRBJ2-7
CDR3nt: TGTGCCAGCAGTAAAACAGACTCCTACGAGCAGTACTTC
CDR3aa: CASSKTDSYEQYF

v_gene: TRBV5-5
d_gene: TRBD1
abundance: -
j_gene: TRBJ2-2
CDR3nt: TGTGCCAGCAGCCCCCATGAGGGGGCCCCCGGGGAGCTGTTTTTT
CDR3aa: CASSPHEGAPGELFF

v_gene: TRBV7-2
d_gene: -
abundance: -
j_gene: TRBJ2-3
CDR3nt: TGTGCCAGCAGCTCGACAGTTTTTCCAGATACGCAGTATTTT
CDR3aa: CASSSTVFPDTQYF

v_gene: TRBV28
d_gene: TRBD1
abundance: -
j_gene: TRBJ1-5
CDR3nt: TGTGCCAGCAGTCGTCTCGGGACAGCCAGCAATCAGCCCCAGCATTTT
CDR3aa: CASSRLGTASNQPQHF

v_gene: TRBV27
d_gene: -
abundance: once
j_gene: TRBJ2-5
CDR3nt: TGTGCCAGCAGTTTAAAGGGAATGTACCAAGAGACCCAGTACTTC
CDR3aa: CASSLKGMYQETQYF

v_gene: TRBV11-3
d_gene: TRBD1
abundance: -
j_gene: TRBJ1-1
CDR3nt: TGTGCCAGCAGTCCGGGACAGGGTACCACTGAAGCTTTCTTT
CDR3aa: CASSPGQGTTEAFF

v_gene: TRBV27
d_gene: -
abundance: -
j_gene: TRBJ2-3
CDR3nt: TGTGCCAGCAGTTTATCGGGGGTATTGGGCCTCACAGATACGCAGTATTTT
CDR3aa: CASSLSGVLGLTDTQYF

v_gene: TRBV11-3
d_gene: -
abundance: -
j_gene: TRBJ1-1
CDR3nt: TGTGCCAGCAGCTTTTCGAACACTGAAGCTTTCTTT
CDR3aa: CASSFSNTEAFF

v_gene: TRBV6-5
d_gene: TRBD1
abundance: -
j_gene: TRBJ2-7
CDR3nt: TGTGCCAGCAGCGACCGGGGGACAGGGGTCTACGAGCAGTACTTC
CDR3aa: CASSDRGTGVYEQYF

v_gene: TRBV19
d_gene: -
abundance: -
j_gene: TRBJ2-7
CDR3nt: TGTGCCAGTAGTATCCGCGCAGTCCCGTACGAGCAGTACTTC
CDR3aa: CASSIRAVPYEQYF